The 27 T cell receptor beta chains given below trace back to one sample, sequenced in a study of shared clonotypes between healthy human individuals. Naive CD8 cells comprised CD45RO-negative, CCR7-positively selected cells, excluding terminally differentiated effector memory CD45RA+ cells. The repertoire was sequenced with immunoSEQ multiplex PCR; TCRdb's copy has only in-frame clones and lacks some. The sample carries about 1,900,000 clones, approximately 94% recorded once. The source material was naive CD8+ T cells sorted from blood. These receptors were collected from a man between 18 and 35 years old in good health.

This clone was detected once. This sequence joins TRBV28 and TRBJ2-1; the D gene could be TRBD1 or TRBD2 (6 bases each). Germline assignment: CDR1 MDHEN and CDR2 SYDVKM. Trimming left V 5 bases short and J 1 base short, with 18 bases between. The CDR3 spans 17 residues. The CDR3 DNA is TGTGCCAGCAGTCCCCGTGGAGGGGGTCCTTCCTACAATGAGCAGTTCTTC. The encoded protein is CASSPRGGGPSYNEQFF.

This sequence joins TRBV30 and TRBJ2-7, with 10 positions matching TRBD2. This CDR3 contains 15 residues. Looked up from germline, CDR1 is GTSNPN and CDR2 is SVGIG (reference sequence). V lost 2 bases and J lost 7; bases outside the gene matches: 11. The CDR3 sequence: CAWSNGASGSGEQYF. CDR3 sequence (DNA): TGTGCCTGGAGTAACGGGGCTAGCGGGAGTGGTGAGCAGTACTTC.

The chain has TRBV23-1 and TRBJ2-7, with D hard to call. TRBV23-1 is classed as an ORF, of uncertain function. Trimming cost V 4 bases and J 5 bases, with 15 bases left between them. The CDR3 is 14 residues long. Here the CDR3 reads CASSLNRRLDEQYF. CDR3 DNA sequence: TGCGCCAGCAGTCTTAATCGCCGTCTCGACGAGCAGTACTTC.

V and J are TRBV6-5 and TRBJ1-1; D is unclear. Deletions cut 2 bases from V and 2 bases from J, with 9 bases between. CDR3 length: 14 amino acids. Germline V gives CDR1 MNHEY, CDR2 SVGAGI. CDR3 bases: TGTGCCAGCAGTTACCGTCCGGTAAACACTGAAGCTTTCTTT. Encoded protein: CASSYRPVNTEAFF.

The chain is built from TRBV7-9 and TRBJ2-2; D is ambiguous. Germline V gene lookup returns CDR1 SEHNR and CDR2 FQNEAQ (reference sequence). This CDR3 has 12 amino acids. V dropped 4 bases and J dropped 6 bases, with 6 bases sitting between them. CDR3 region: CASSSFSGELFF. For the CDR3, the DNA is TGTGCCAGCAGCTCCTTCTCCGGGGAGCTGTTTTTT.

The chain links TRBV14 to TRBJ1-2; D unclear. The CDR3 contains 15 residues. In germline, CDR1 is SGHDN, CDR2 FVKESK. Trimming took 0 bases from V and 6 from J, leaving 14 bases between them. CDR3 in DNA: TGTGCCAGCAGCCAAGAACGGGCATCGGTGGATGGCTACACCTTC. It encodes CASSQERASVDGYTF.

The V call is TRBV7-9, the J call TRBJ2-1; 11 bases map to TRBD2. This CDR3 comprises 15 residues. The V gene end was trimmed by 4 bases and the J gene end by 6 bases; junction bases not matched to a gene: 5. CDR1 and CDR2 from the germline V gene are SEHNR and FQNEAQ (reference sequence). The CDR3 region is CASSSTSGDANEQFF. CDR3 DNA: TGTGCCAGCAGCTCGACTAGCGGGGACGCCAATGAGCAGTTCTTC.

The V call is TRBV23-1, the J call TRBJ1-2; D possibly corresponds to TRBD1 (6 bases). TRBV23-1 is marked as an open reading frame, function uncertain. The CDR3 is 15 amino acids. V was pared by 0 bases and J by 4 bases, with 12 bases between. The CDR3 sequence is CASSQSGGLVYGYTF. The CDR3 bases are TGCGCCAGCAGTCAATCGGGGGGCCTTGTCTATGGCTACACCTTC.

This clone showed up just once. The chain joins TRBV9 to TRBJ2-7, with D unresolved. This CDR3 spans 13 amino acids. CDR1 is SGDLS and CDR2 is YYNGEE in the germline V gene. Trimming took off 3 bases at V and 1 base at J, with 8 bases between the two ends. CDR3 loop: CASSADLSYEQYF. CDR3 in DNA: TGTGCCAGCAGCGCCGATTTATCCTACGAGCAGTACTTC.

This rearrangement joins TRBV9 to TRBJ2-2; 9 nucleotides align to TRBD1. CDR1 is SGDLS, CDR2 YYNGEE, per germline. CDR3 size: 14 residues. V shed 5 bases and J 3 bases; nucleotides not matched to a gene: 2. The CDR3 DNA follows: TGTGCCAGCAGGGGGACAGGGTACACCGGGGAGCTGTTTTTT. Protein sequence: CASRGTGYTGELFF.

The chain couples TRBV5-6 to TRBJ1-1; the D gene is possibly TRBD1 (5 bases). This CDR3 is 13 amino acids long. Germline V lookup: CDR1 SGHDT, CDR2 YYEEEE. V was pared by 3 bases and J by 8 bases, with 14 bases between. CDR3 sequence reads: CASSSQGNVEAFF. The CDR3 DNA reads TGTGCCAGCAGCTCGCAGGGAAACGTAGAAGCTTTCTTT.

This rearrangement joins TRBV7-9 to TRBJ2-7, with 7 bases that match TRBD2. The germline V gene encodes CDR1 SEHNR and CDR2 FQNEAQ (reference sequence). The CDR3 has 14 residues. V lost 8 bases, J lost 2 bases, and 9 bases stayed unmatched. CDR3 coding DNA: TGTGCCAGCGCCGGGGGGAGGGTCCCCTACGAGCAGTACTTC. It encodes CASAGGRVPYEQYF.

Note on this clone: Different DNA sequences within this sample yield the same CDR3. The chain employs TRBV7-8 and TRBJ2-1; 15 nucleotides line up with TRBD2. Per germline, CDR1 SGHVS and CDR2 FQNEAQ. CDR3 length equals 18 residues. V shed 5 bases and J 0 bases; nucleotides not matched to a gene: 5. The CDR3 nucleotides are TGTGCCAGCAGCCCCGGACTAGCGGGAGGGAGCTCCTACAATGAGCAGTTCTTC. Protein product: CASSPGLAGGSSYNEQFF.

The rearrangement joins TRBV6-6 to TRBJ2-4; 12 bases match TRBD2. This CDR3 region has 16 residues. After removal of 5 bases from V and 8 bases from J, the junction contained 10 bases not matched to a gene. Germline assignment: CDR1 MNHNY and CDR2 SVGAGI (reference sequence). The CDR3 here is CASSPGLAGLGDIQYF. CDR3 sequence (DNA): TGTGCCAGCAGTCCTGGACTAGCGGGACTCGGGGACATTCAGTACTTC.

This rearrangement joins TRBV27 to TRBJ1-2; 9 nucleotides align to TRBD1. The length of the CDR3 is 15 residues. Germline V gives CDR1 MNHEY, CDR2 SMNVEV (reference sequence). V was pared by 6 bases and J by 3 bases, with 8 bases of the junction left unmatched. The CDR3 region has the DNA TGTGCCAGCAGCCCGGACAGGGGTAGGCACTATGGCTACACCTTC. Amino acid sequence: CASSPDRGRHYGYTF.

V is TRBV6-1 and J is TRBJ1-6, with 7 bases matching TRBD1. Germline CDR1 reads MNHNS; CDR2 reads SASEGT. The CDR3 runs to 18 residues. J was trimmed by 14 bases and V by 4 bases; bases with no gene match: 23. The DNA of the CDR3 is TGTGCCAGCAGTGTTGGGGTAACAGGGGCCCCGGGTTCAACAGCCCTCCACTTT. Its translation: CASSVGVTGAPGSTALHF.

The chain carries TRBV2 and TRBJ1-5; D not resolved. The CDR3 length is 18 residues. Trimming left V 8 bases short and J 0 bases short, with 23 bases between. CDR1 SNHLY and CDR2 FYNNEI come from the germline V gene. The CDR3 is CASGRGHELSYSNQPQHF. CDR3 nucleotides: TGTGCCAGCGGCCGAGGGCACGAACTGTCTTATAGCAATCAGCCCCAGCATTTT.

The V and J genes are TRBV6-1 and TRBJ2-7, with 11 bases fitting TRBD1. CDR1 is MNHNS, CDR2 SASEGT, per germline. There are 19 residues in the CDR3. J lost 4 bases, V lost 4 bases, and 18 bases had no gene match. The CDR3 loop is CASSAPGQGVQRRPYEQYF. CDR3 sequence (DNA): TGTGCCAGCAGTGCCCCGGGACAGGGGGTGCAACGAAGACCGTACGAGCAGTACTTC.

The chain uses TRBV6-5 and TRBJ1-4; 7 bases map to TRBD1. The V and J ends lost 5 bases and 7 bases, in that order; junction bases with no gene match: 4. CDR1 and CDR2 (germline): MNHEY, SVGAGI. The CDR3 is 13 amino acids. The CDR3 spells CASSTRQGEKLFF. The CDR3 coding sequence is TGTGCCAGCAGTACTAGACAGGGTGAAAAACTGTTTTTT.

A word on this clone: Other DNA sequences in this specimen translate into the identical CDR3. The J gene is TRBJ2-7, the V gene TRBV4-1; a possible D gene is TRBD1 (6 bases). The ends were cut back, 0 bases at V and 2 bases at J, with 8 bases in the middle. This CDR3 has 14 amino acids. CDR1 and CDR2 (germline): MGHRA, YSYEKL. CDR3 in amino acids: CASSQETGTYEQYF. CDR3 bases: TGCGCCAGCAGCCAAGAGACAGGCACCTACGAGCAGTACTTC.

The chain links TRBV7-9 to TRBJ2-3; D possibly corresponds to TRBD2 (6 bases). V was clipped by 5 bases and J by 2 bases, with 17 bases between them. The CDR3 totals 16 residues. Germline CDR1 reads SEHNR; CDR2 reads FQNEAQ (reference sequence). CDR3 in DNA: TGTGCCAGCAGCCCTCGTAGCGGCCCATTCACAGATACGCAGTATTTT. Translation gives CASSPRSGPFTDTQYF.

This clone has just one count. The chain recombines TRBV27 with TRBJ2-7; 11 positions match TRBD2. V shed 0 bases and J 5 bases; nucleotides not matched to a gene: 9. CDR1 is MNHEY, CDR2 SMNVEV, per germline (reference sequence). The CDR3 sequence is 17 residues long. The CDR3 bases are TGTGCCAGCAGTTTATCTAAAAACCCACTAGCGGGAGACGAGCAGTACTTC. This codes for CASSLSKNPLAGDEQYF.

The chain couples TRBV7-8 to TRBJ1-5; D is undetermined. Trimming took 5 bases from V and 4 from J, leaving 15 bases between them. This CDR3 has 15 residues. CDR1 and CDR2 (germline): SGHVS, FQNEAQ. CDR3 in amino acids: CASSRGGKGNQPQHF. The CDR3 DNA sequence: TGTGCCAGCAGCCGAGGAGGAAAAGGGAATCAGCCCCAGCATTTT.

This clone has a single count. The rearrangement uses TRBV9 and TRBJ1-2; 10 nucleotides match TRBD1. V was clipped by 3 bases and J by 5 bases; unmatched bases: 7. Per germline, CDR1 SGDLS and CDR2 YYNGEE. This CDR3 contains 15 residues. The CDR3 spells CASSAHPGQGYGYTF. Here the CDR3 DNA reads TGTGCCAGCAGCGCGCACCCGGGACAGGGGTATGGCTACACCTTC. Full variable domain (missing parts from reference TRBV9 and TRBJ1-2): DSGVTQTPKHLITATGQRVTLRCSPRSGDLSVYWYQQSLDQGLQFLIQYYNGEERAKGNILERFSAQQFPDLHSELNLSSLELGDSALYFCASSAHPGQGYGYTFGSGTRLTVV.

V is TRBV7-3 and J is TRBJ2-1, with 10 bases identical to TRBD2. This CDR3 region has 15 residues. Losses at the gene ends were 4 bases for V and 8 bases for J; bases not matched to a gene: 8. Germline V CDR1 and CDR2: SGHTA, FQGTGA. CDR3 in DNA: TGTGCCAGCAGCTCGCGACTAGCGGGTACATATGAGCAGTTCTTC. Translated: CASSSRLAGTYEQFF.

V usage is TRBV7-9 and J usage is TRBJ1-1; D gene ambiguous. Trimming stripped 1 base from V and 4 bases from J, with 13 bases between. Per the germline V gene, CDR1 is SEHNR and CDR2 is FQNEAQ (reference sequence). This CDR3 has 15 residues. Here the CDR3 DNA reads TGTGCCAGCAGCTTAGTCGGGGATGTGGGCACTGAAGCTTTCTTT. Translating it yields CASSLVGDVGTEAFF. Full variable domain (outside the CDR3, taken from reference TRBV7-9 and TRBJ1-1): DTGVSQNPRHKITKRGQNVTFRCDPISEHNRLYWYRQTLGQGPEFLTYFQNEAQLEKSRLLSDRFSAERPKGSFSTLEIQRTEQGDSAMYLCASSLVGDVGTEAFFGQGTRLTVV.

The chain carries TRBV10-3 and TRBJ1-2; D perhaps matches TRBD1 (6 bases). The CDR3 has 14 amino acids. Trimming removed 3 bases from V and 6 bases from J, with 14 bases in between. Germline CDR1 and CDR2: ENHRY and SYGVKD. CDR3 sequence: CAISDTGNMHGYTF. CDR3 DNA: TGTGCCATCAGTGATACAGGGAATATGCATGGCTACACCTTC.